This T cell receptor beta chain was obtained from a study of shared clonotypes between healthy human individuals. General observations from the study: The study sampled only blood, and tissue repertoires likely differ.

Remarks on this clone: Its specificity is unknown.

The table came from immunoSEQ multiplex PCR; TCRdb's copy has only in-frame clones and leaves some out. This sample yields fewer than 600,000 clones, of which approximately 85% are seen a single time; 13% belongs to the top ten. In germline, CDR1 is LGHNA, CDR2 YSLEER. The length of the CDR3 is 11 residues. The J segment lost 15 bases and the V segment lost 6 bases, leaving 5 bases of the junction unmatched. The TCR comes from a woman in her 40s in good health. Some clones in this sample may be carry-over from other donors' samples. Material for sequencing was PBMCs. The chain combines TRBV4-3 with TRBJ2-1; 10 bases are a match to TRBD2. The CDR3 DNA is TGCGCCAGCAGTTTTAGCGGGAGGTCGTTCTTC. Protein sequence: CASSFSGRSFF.